What follows describes a single T cell receptor beta chain. The CDR3 covers 15 residues. CDR1 is SEHNR and CDR2 is FQNEAQ in the germline V gene (reference sequence). The V gene lost 5 bases and the J gene lost 3 bases, with 17 bases spanning the gap. The sample is drawn from a study of technical replicates of blood from several donors. TCRdb's copy holds only in-frame clones and misses some; the assay was immunoSEQ multiplex PCR. The sample lists over 50,000 clones, 97% occurring once. The chain is built from TRBV7-9 and TRBJ2-7, with D possibly being TRBD2 (6 bases). The source of this sequence is a human donor in good health. What was sequenced was T cells isolated from PBMCs. This CDR3 reads CASSNQASVYYEQYF. The CDR3 nucleotides read TGTGCCAGCAGCAACCAGGCTAGCGTCTACTACGAGCAGTACTTC.